The 16 T cell receptor beta chains reported below all come from one sample, sequenced in a study of technical replicates of blood from several donors. TCRdb's copy holds only in-frame clones and misses some; the assay was immunoSEQ multiplex PCR. The sample holds about 62,000 clones; 95% to 98% are singletons and the top ten take 0.16%. Material: T cells isolated from PBMCs. The receptors shown here come from a human donor in good health.

The V and J genes are TRBV2 and TRBJ2-7; the D gene is possibly TRBD1 (5 bases). Trimming pared 2 bases from V and 4 bases from J, leaving 6 bases between. CDR3 length: 12 residues. The germline V gene has CDR1 SNHLY and CDR2 FYNNEI. The chain's CDR3 is CASSESGYEQYF. CDR3 nucleotide sequence: TGTGCCAGCAGTGAATCAGGGTACGAGCAGTACTTC.

The chain uses TRBV28 and TRBJ1-2; 11 nucleotides agree with TRBD1. Germline V gives CDR1 MDHEN, CDR2 SYDVKM. The CDR3 loop spans 15 amino acids. After removal of 3 bases from V and 3 bases from J, the junction contained 3 bases not matched to a gene. The CDR3 is CASSLDRGRYYGYTF. The CDR3 DNA reads TGTGCCAGCAGTTTGGACAGGGGGCGCTACTATGGCTACACCTTC.

This chain uses TRBV5-1 with TRBJ2-2; D is perhaps TRBD1 (6 bases). This CDR3 spans 15 amino acids. The V gene's germline CDR1 is SGHRS and CDR2 YFSETQ. V gave up 2 bases and J gave up 7 bases, with 15 bases separating them. The CDR3, as DNA: TGCGCCAGCAGCTTACAGGGCCCCCTGAGCGGGGAGCTGTTTTTT. This codes for CASSLQGPLSGELFF.

This rearrangement joins TRBV5-4 to TRBJ2-7; 16 nucleotides line up with TRBD2. Germline CDR1 reads SGHNT; CDR2 reads YYREEE (reference sequence). J gave up 8 bases and V 4 bases, and 6 bases lay outside the gene matches. This CDR3 has 15 residues. CDR3 residues: CASSRGTSGRAQQYF. The CDR3 DNA sequence: TGTGCCAGCAGCCGTGGGACTAGCGGGAGGGCCCAGCAGTACTTC.

The chain recombines TRBV14 with TRBJ1-1; D may be TRBD1 (5 bases). Germline CDR1 SGHDN, CDR2 FVKESK. This CDR3 is built from 13 residues. V lost 5 bases and J lost 4, with 11 bases in between. CDR3 nucleotides: TGTGCCAGCAGCAGGGACTTTATCACTGAAGCTTTCTTT. This codes for CASSRDFITEAFF. The full variable domain, with the rest looked up from reference TRBV14 and TRBJ1-1, is EAGVTQFPSHSVIEKGQTVTLRCDPISGHDNLYWYRRVMGKEIKFLLHFVKESKQDESGMPNNRFLAERTGGTYSTLKVQPAELEDSGVYFCASSRDFITEAFFGQGTRLTVV.

The chain links TRBV12-1 to TRBJ1-2; the D call of TRBD1 is as the table states it, not checked on the DNA. TRBV12-1 is labeled a pseudogene. The CDR3 totals 16 residues. CDR3 region: CASSFPPGQDLYGYTF. For the CDR3, the DNA is TGTGCCAGCAGCTTTCCCCCGGGACAGGACCTCTATGGCTACACCTTC.

The V gene is TRBV29-1, the J gene TRBJ1-1; TRBD1 aligns across 8 bases. The trim removed 6 bases at V and 6 bases at J, leaving 3 bases unmatched. The length of the CDR3 is 11 residues. Germline assignment: CDR1 SQVTM and CDR2 ANQGSEA. CDR3 bases: TGCAGCGTGCGGACAGGGCCTGAAGCTTTCTTT. Protein: CSVRTGPEAFF.

The V and J genes are TRBV12-5 and TRBJ2-1, with 7 bases identical to TRBD2. The CDR3 runs to 16 residues. Per the germline V gene, CDR1 is LGHNT and CDR2 is FRNRAP. V dropped 1 base and J dropped 4; count of bases not matched to a gene: 7. CDR3 loop: CASGLGLTSRYNEQFF. The CDR3 DNA follows: TGTGCTAGTGGTTTGGGTTTGACTAGCCGATACAATGAGCAGTTCTTC.

The chain couples TRBV27 to TRBJ2-7, with a possible D match to TRBD1 (5 bases). V was shortened by 3 bases and J by 2 bases, with 20 bases between the two germline ends. The CDR3 sequence is 17 residues long. Germline assignment: CDR1 MNHEY and CDR2 SMNVEV (reference sequence). CDR3 protein: CASSFMPIGQGTYEQYF. DNA for the CDR3: TGTGCCAGCAGTTTTATGCCTATTGGGCAGGGCACCTACGAGCAGTACTTC.

This sequence joins TRBV27 and TRBJ1-5, with D unclear. CDR3 size: 19 residues. Germline V CDR1 and CDR2: MNHEY, SMNVEV (reference sequence). V shed 7 bases and J shed 0 bases, with 25 bases lying between them. For the CDR3, the DNA is TGTGCCAGCATTCCTAAGTTGGGTAGGAGGGAGGTTAGCAATCAGCCCCAGCATTTT. Translated: CASIPKLGRREVSNQPQHF.

The J gene is TRBJ2-7, the V gene TRBV19; possible D gene TRBD1, 6 bases. Trimming removed 5 bases from V and 9 bases from J, with 17 bases in between. The CDR3 extends over 13 amino acids. Per germline, CDR1 LNHDA and CDR2 SQIVND (reference sequence). CDR3 sequence (DNA): TGTGCCAGTAGTTCTCGGGGACAACCACGGCAGTACTTC. As protein: CASSSRGQPRQYF.

This chain connects TRBV4-1 to TRBJ2-7; 9 nucleotides agree with TRBD1. Germline loops: CDR1 MGHRA, CDR2 YSYEKL. Germline trimming cut 3 bases from V and 2 bases from J; bases unmatched to any gene: 2. The CDR3 spans 14 residues. CDR3 coding DNA: TGCGCCAGCAGCCATGGACAGGGGACCTACGAGCAGTACTTC. Its protein is CASSHGQGTYEQYF.

V gene TRBV11-3 combines with J gene TRBJ1-4, with D possibly TRBD1 on 6 matching bases. CDR1 and CDR2 from the germline V gene are SGHNT and YENEEA. Trimming stripped 5 bases from V and 8 bases from J, with 12 bases between. The CDR3 totals 13 residues. CDR3: CASSLDSKEKLFF. As DNA, the CDR3 is TGTGCCAGCAGCCTGGACAGCAAGGAAAAACTGTTTTTT.

In nucleotides, the CDR3 is TGTGCCACCAGCAGAGGCCGCGAGCTGATGGCTTTCTTT. Translated, it gives CATSRGRELMAFF. The rearrangement joins TRBV15 to TRBJ1-1; D gene unclear. V dropped 1 base and J dropped 11 bases, with 14 bases sitting between them. This CDR3 spans 13 amino acids. Germline values: CDR1 LNHNV, CDR2 YYDKDF (reference sequence).

CDR3 amino acids: CASSWTDGRETQYF. The CDR3 DNA is TGTGCCAGCAGTTGGACTGACGGAAGGGAGACCCAGTACTTC. The chain employs TRBV27 and TRBJ2-5, with D maybe TRBD2 (5 bases). Germline lookup yields CDR1 MNHEY and CDR2 SMNVEV (reference sequence). The CDR3 covers 14 residues. V gave up 4 bases and J gave up 5 bases, with 14 bases separating them.

The chain has TRBV6-5 and TRBJ1-2; the D is unclear. The CDR3 is made up of 13 amino acids. In germline, CDR1 is MNHEY, CDR2 SVGAGI. V gave up 6 bases and J gave up 3 bases, with 11 bases separating them. Written as DNA, the CDR3 is TGTGCCAGCAGGGCCGACACCGACTATGGCTACACCTTC. The encoded protein is CASRADTDYGYTF.